This T cell receptor beta chain derives from a study of cytomegalovirus exposure and HLA in healthy donors (dated by TCRdb to 2016 to 2017). Study-level background: An earlier analysis of approximately 640 of the donors reported approximately 300 Gb of sequence data and 100 million to 140 million unique TCR beta sequences from about 179 million T cells. A later genetic analysis took genome-wide SNP genotypes for about 55% of the roughly 670 donors and used that subset as a discovery cohort. Approximately 300 gigabases of sequencing data and approximately 91 million unique TCR sequences made up an early release that covered approximately 620 HLA-typed donors. Rather than drawing on any new phenotypic data, the later analysis identified candidate immune exposures from TCR beta sequences and the way those sequences occurred across donors. In a later analysis, previously published TCR beta repertoires from about 670 donors were re-analyzed and high-resolution HLA genotyping was added so that TCR occurrence patterns could be studied. In an earlier analysis of 587 of the donors, high-throughput TCR beta sequencing was used to judge whether each TCR beta V gene segment behaved as functional or pseudogenic. The study used immunosequencing to profile the T cell repertoires of 666 subjects and linked those repertoires to cytomegalovirus serostatus. Across about 370 genotyped donors of the cohort, an average of about 240,000 unique TCR beta nucleotide sequences per donor were sequenced, and around 19% of those sequences were non-productive. To predict cytomegalovirus infection status, the study brought together high-throughput TCR immunosequencing, statistical association of individual TCRs with disease status, and machine learning. All discovery cohort repertoires had been generated on a single sequencing platform. HLA typing included class I and class II loci at four-digit resolution. Of the 350 to 450 genotyped donors, 81% fell in the genetic ancestry cluster associated with self-reported Caucasian donors. Donor age, sex, ethnicity and CMV serostatus were compiled alongside the repertoire data. Typing coverage differed by locus: A, B, C, DRB1 and DQB1 were typed in about 620-630 donors, DQA1 in about 500, DPA1 in nearly 610, and DPB1 in 450 to 480. Along with the roughly 700-subject first cohort, a separate validation cohort of 120 different subjects was used. Several DR-DQ haplotypes were handled as single units for association and clustering because linkage in the cohort was strong. The study was designed to test whether signatures of past pathogen exposure could be identified by cataloging public T cell receptors.

Per the germline V gene, ENHRY is the CDR1 and SYGVKD is the CDR2. The V and J ends are trimmed by 8 bases and 5 bases, leaving 15 bases between them. The CDR3 runs 13 residues from the cysteine to the phenylalanine. The kept DNA is CDR3 alone, 39 bases in frame from the first base. Receptors were amplified or captured by the immunoSEQ multiplex PCR assay. The multiplex PCR relied on a mix of 60 forward primers for TCR Vbeta segments and 13 reverse primers for TCR Jbeta segments. Amplification of the CDR3 region of rearranged TCR beta genes was performed with a multiplex PCR assay on genomic DNA. On the Illumina HiSeq System, the amplified TCR beta libraries were sequenced as 87-base-pair reads. The source study handled its data this way. A later analysis counted about 76 million unique TCR beta chains across the 550 to 700 repertoires, and 9 million to 14 million of these chains were shared by at least two donors. Raw reads were error-corrected and collapsed into unique sequences by a nearest-neighbor algorithm in which closely related sequences were merged to remove PCR and sequencing errors. V, D and J gene segments were assigned by aligning CDR3 sequences to IMGT reference sequences. Each retained sequence needed at least a six-nucleotide match to both a V gene segment and a J gene segment. A rearrangement was called productive if the CDR3 had no stop codons and remained in frame with V and J, and every other rearrangement was called non-productive. Following IMGT convention, CDR3 was defined as the stretch from the second conserved V-encoded cysteine to the conserved J-encoded phenylalanine. In an earlier analysis of approximately 500 of the donors, sequences lacking an unambiguous match to a single V gene segment were excluded. In an earlier analysis of several hundred of the donors, V segments were called functional above 56.7% productive rearrangements and were called segregating when the between-donor standard deviation exceeded 5%. A statistical classification framework was built to diagnose cytomegalovirus status from the catalog of TCR beta chain sequences. A later analysis assigned V and J genes by comparing TCR nucleotide sequences with IMGT/GENE-DB human TR gene sequences. In a later analysis, CDR3 sequences and most-parsimonious VDJ recombination scenarios were assigned using the TCRdist pipeline. In a later analysis, each TCR beta chain was defined by its CDR3 amino acid sequence together with its V-gene family, and reads without a unique V-gene family were excluded. In a later analysis, fewer than 600 highly shared, low-generation-probability nucleotide sequences were removed to address suspected cross-contamination and a sequencing artifact. In a later analysis, a clonal expansion index was calculated for each public chain from normalized within-repertoire ranks of inferred template counts. In a later analysis, generation probabilities were computed with a VDJ recombination model fitted to out-of-frame rearrangements, and the resulting probabilities were checked against IGoR. A later analysis scored TCR-TCR, TCR-HLA and TCR-CMV co-occurrence with hypergeometric tests, applying a repertoire-size bias correction to TCR pairs. To estimate false discovery rates, a later analysis permuted the HLA or CMV assignments 20 times. A later analysis grouped co-occurring TCRs with DBSCAN, adding TCRdist sequence similarity when clustering within HLA-allele-positive subsets. Repertoires with fewer than 30,000 or more than 120,000 public chains were left out of co-occurrence clustering, as were five repertoires with anomalous nucleotide sharing. In TCRdb, the immuneACCESS table is reduced to in-frame sequences with V and J assigned. These tables do not hold every clone; where another copy was compared, an unresolved V gene accounts for under half, and the others remain unexplained. D and trimming were read from the DNA, whereas the V and J calls and clone size are those reported in that table. The sample data list 65,000 to 80,000 clones, and over 70% of these were observed just once. Clones ranked in the top ten supply around 21% of the sample.

The cohort consisted of 650 to 700 healthy bone marrow donors. All cohort members were sampled while nominally healthy, although unrecorded immune exposures were likely present. The donor was CMV seropositive and belonged to the group of around 300 seropositive cohort members. Every donor gave a peripheral blood sample, and the peripheral blood mononuclear cells from that sample were used for TCR beta sequencing. Genomic DNA extraction from the blood cell samples was performed with the Qiagen DNeasy Blood Extraction Kit. Points on this clone: Its antigen is still unknown. Within one base of it there is no much larger clone, and no base qualities were kept.

The investigation overall reported the following: Specific HLA alleles were associated with 18,000 or so TCR beta sequences at a false discovery rate of 0.05 in a later analysis. The authors suggested that the approach could potentially be generalized to other disease states and immunological phenotypes. In vitro tests confirmed that a few of the cytomegalovirus-associated TCR beta chains recognize cytomegalovirus antigens. A further reported finding was that TCR beta sequences accurately predicted the HLA-A and HLA-B alleles for most subjects in the first cohort. The cohort was sequenced for TCR beta chains only, and without alpha or paired-chain data the features that could be detected were limited. Correlated functional status among segregating V segments might be attributable to linkage disequilibrium, but an unknown experimental factor could not be ruled out. A later genetic analysis associated a missense DCLRE1C variant with V-gene and J-gene trimming of TCR beta chains, and an independent cohort replicated the association. According to a later analysis, TCR association rates differed among HLA loci, with DRB1 alleles showing the most associated TCRs and HLA-C alleles showing the fewest. When HLA alleles, especially DR and DQ, strongly co-occurred, TCR associations were difficult to assign to individual alleles. In a later analysis, HLA-associated TCR beta chains were found to be more clonally expanded and to have lower generation probabilities than equally common non-associated chains. Because the 87-base-pair reads could not distinguish some IMGT-functional V segments, including TRBV6-2 and TRBV6-3, those segments were excluded. A total of around 150 TCR beta chains were listed by the study as associated with cytomegalovirus. In a later analysis, most CMV-associated TCR beta chains were found to appear HLA-restricted, with HLA associations seemingly driven largely by CMV exposure. Because counts were too low, roughly 16 rarely observed V segments, including chromosome 9 orphons, were left out of the earlier analysis of several hundred of the donors. A later genetic analysis reported fewer N-insertions in productive TCRs among donors in an Asian-associated ancestry cluster than the approximately 700-donor mean. Roughly uniform sequencing depth across donors was assumed in presence/absence analyses, although this assumption may not hold. A cluster of highly shared sequence variants was judged likely to represent a technical artifact of the sequencing pipeline. Most TCR sequences were observed very rarely across donors, whereas some public TCRs were present in many individuals. Because some donors lacked HLA typing at each locus, the association tests relied only on the typed subset. An earlier analysis of approximately 530 of the donors showed that most TCR beta V segments appeared in productive rearrangements either about 87% or about 30% of the time, which broadly matched IMGT annotations. A later analysis reported that several top co-occurrence clusters appeared linked to parvovirus B19, influenza, CMV and Epstein-Barr virus. For the cohort, immune exposure information was limited to CMV serostatus. The classifier was reported to diagnose cytomegalovirus status with high specificity and sensitivity in both the original cohort and the validation cohort.

Sequenced input: PBMCs. This TCR came from a woman aged 40 to 50 in good health and CMV-seropositive. Recombination joined TRBV10-3 with TRBJ2-5; D gene: possibly TRBD2, on 7 matching bases. The CDR3 loop reads CAISWGGGETQYF. In nucleotides, the sequence is TGTGCCATCTCCTGGGGAGGGGGGGAGACCCAGTACTTC.